This is a list of T cell receptor beta chains from one sample in a study of T cell repertoires in cytomegalovirus infection. TCRdb processed the reads anew with MiXCR; each CDR3 protein has one entry. Of about 770,000 distinct CDR3 sequences detected, 25% to 35% appear once; the ten largest clones hold about an eighth. These receptors have no identified antigens. The material sequenced was cultured CD8+ T cells from PBMCs, taken from culture after CMV antigen stimulation. These receptors were taken from a human donor in good health (CMV status not recorded). Some clones in this sample may be carry-over from other donors' samples. Both conserved end residues are part of each CDR3. The order of the fields is CDR3 protein, CDR3 DNA, J gene, CDR3 length, D gene, V gene, clone size. A D gene is named only where the DNA matches it firmly. Clone size is stated in some rows and not others, as once, few, many or a class when expanded.

cdr3_aa: CASSPARLVGEKLFF
cdr3_nt: TGTGCCAGCAGCCCAGCCCGCTTAGTGGGGGAAAAACTGTTTTTT
j_call: TRBJ1-4
cdr3_length: 15
d_call: .
v_call: TRBV14
clone_size: .

cdr3_aa: CASSFSDPEQFF
cdr3_nt: TGTGCCAGCAGTTTCTCCGACCCTGAGCAGTTCTTC
j_call: TRBJ2-1
cdr3_length: 12
d_call: .
v_call: TRBV12-3/TRBV12-4
clone_size: many

cdr3_aa: CASSLGVGQGTTRYGYTF
cdr3_nt: TGTGCCAGCAGCTTAGGAGTCGGACAGGGGACTACAAGATATGGCTACACCTTC
j_call: TRBJ1-2
cdr3_length: 18
d_call: TRBD1
v_call: TRBV7-9
clone_size: .

cdr3_aa: CASSQAEVGYEQYF
cdr3_nt: TGCGCCAGCAGCCAAGCCGAAGTGGGTTACGAGCAGTACTTC
j_call: TRBJ2-7
cdr3_length: 14
d_call: .
v_call: TRBV4-1
clone_size: few

cdr3_aa: CASSEYFQDRGDSPLHF
cdr3_nt: TGTGCCAGCAGTGAATATTTTCAGGACAGGGGGGATTCACCCCTCCACTTT
j_call: TRBJ1-6
cdr3_length: 17
d_call: TRBD1
v_call: TRBV25-1
clone_size: .

cdr3_aa: CASSRTGFSYEQYF
cdr3_nt: TGTGCCAGCAGTCGGACAGGGTTCTCCTACGAGCAGTACTTC
j_call: TRBJ2-7
cdr3_length: 14
d_call: TRBD1
v_call: TRBV6-1
clone_size: .

cdr3_aa: CASSLGHVSDEQFF
cdr3_nt: TGTGCCAGCAGCTTAGGTCACGTTAGCGATGAGCAGTTCTTC
j_call: TRBJ2-1
cdr3_length: 14
d_call: .
v_call: TRBV7-3
clone_size: few

cdr3_aa: CASSSKPPTVNYGYTF
cdr3_nt: TGTGCCAGCAGCTCCAAGCCTCCGACTGTCAACTATGGCTACACCTTC
j_call: TRBJ1-2
cdr3_length: 16
d_call: .
v_call: TRBV14
clone_size: .

cdr3_aa: CASSLEWPGQGFYNEQFF
cdr3_nt: TGTGCCAGCAGCTTAGAATGGCCGGGACAGGGGTTCTACAATGAGCAGTTCTTC
j_call: TRBJ2-1
cdr3_length: 18
d_call: TRBD1
v_call: TRBV7-8
clone_size: few

cdr3_aa: CASSQEAEGYYGYTF
cdr3_nt: TGTGCCAGCAGCCAAGAGGCGGAGGGCTACTATGGCTACACCTTC
j_call: TRBJ1-2
cdr3_length: 15
d_call: .
v_call: TRBV3-1
clone_size: few

cdr3_aa: CAISESTENTEAFF
cdr3_nt: TGTGCCATCAGTGAGTCGACAGAGAACACTGAAGCTTTCTTT
j_call: TRBJ1-1
cdr3_length: 14
d_call: .
v_call: TRBV10-3
clone_size: .

cdr3_aa: CASSLREYNQPQHF
cdr3_nt: TGTGCCAGCAGCCTCAGGGAATACAATCAGCCCCAGCATTTT
j_call: TRBJ1-5
cdr3_length: 14
d_call: .
v_call: TRBV4-2
clone_size: .

cdr3_aa: CASSGLQGREETQYF
cdr3_nt: TGTGCCAGCAGCGGTCTCCAGGGGAGGGAGGAGACCCAGTACTTC
j_call: TRBJ2-5
cdr3_length: 15
d_call: .
v_call: TRBV27
clone_size: .

cdr3_aa: CASSTKDRPNYGYTF
cdr3_nt: TGTGCCAGTAGTACTAAGGACAGACCTAACTATGGCTACACCTTC
j_call: TRBJ1-2
cdr3_length: 15
d_call: .
v_call: TRBV19
clone_size: .

cdr3_aa: CASRLWVGNQPQHF
cdr3_nt: TGTGCCAGCCGCTTGTGGGTCGGCAATCAGCCCCAGCATTTT
j_call: TRBJ1-5
cdr3_length: 14
d_call: .
v_call: TRBV2
clone_size: .

cdr3_aa: CASISVGGVVSNQPQHF
cdr3_nt: TGTGCCAGTATTTCGGTCGGGGGGGTTGTCAGCAATCAGCCCCAGCATTTT
j_call: TRBJ1-5
cdr3_length: 17
d_call: .
v_call: TRBV19
clone_size: .

cdr3_aa: CASSYVRSGNTIYF
cdr3_nt: TGTGCCAGCAGCTATGTTCGCTCTGGAAACACCATATATTTT
j_call: TRBJ1-3
cdr3_length: 14
d_call: .
v_call: TRBV5-6
clone_size: .

cdr3_aa: CASSTDRGRFGHQPQHF
cdr3_nt: TGTGCCAGTAGTACCGACAGGGGGCGATTCGGTCATCAGCCCCAGCATTTT
j_call: TRBJ1-5
cdr3_length: 17
d_call: TRBD1
v_call: TRBV19
clone_size: .

cdr3_aa: CASFPPGTYNEQFF
cdr3_nt: TGTGCCAGCTTTCCGCCAGGGACCTACAATGAGCAGTTCTTC
j_call: TRBJ2-1
cdr3_length: 14
d_call: .
v_call: TRBV7-9
clone_size: .

cdr3_aa: CASRLTTRPSGQFF
cdr3_nt: TGTGCCAGCAGACTCACCACTAGGCCCAGTGGGCAGTTCTTC
j_call: TRBJ2-1
cdr3_length: 14
d_call: .
v_call: TRBV2
clone_size: .

cdr3_aa: CASSLWTGGTDTQYF
cdr3_nt: TGTGCCAGCAGCTTATGGACAGGGGGCACAGATACGCAGTATTTT
j_call: TRBJ2-3
cdr3_length: 15
d_call: TRBD1
v_call: TRBV5-5
clone_size: few

cdr3_aa: CASSLEGPRQGGNEQFF
cdr3_nt: TGTGCCAGCAGCTTGGAAGGCCCCCGACAGGGTGGGAATGAGCAGTTCTTC
j_call: TRBJ2-1
cdr3_length: 17
d_call: TRBD1
v_call: TRBV5-6
clone_size: few

cdr3_aa: CASSMKQNPQETQYF
cdr3_nt: TGTGCCAGCAGCATGAAACAGAATCCTCAAGAGACCCAGTACTTC
j_call: TRBJ2-5
cdr3_length: 15
d_call: .
v_call: TRBV2
clone_size: .

cdr3_aa: CASSSGQTQYF
cdr3_nt: TGTGCCAGCAGTTCCGGACAAACCCAGTACTTC
j_call: TRBJ2-5
cdr3_length: 11
d_call: .
v_call: TRBV27
clone_size: .

cdr3_aa: CASSPQRASGGETQYF
cdr3_nt: TGTGCCAGCAGCCCCCAGAGGGCTAGCGGGGGAGAGACCCAGTACTTC
j_call: TRBJ2-5
cdr3_length: 16
d_call: TRBD2
v_call: TRBV7-3
clone_size: .

cdr3_aa: CASSDLKDNYGYTF
cdr3_nt: TGCGCCAGCAGTGACCTCAAGGATAACTATGGCTACACCTTC
j_call: TRBJ1-2
cdr3_length: 14
d_call: .
v_call: TRBV10-2
clone_size: .